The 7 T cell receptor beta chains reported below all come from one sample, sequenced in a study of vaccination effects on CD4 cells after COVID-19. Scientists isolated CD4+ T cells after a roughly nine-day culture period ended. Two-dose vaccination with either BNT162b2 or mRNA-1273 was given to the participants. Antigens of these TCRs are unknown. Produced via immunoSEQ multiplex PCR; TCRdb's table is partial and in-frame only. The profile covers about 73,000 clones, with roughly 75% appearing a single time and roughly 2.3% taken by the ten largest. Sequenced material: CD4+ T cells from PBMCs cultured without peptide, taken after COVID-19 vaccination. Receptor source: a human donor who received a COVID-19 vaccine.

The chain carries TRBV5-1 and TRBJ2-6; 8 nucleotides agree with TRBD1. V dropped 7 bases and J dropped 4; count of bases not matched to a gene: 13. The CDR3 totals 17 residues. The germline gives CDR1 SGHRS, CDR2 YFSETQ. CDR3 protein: CASGTQGALSGANVLTF. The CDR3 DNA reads TGCGCCAGCGGAACGCAGGGGGCGCTCTCCGGGGCCAACGTCCTGACTTTC.

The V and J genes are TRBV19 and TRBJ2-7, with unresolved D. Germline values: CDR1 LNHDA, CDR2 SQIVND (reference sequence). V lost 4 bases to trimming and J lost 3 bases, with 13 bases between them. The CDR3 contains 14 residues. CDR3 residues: CASSNRHENYEQYV. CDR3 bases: TGTGCCAGTAGTAACCGACATGAGAACTACGAGCAGTACGTC.

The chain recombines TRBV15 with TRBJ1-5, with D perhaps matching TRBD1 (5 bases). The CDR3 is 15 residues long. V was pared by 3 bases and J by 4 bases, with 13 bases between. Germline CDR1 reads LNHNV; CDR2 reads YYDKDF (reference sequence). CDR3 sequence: CATSRGDQINQPQHF. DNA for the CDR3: TGTGCCACCAGCAGGGGGGACCAAATAAATCAGCCCCAGCATTTT. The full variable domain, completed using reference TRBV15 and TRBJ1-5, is DAMVIQNPRYQVTQFGKPVTLSCSQTLNHNVMYWYQQKSSQAPKLLFHYYDKDFNNEADTPDNFQSRRPNTSFCFLDIRSPGLGDTAMYLCATSRGDQINQPQHFGDGTRLSIL.

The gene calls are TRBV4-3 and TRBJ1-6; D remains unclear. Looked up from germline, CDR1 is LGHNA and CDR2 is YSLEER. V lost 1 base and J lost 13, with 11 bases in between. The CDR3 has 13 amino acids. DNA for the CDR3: TGCGCCAGCAGCCAAGCCCTTCTTAGGCCCCTCCACTTT. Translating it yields CASSQALLRPLHF.

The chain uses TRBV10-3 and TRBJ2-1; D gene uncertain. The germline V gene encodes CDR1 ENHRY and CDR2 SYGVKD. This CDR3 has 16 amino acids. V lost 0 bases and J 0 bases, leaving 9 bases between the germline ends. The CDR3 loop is CAISESHGRSYNEQFF. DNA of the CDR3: TGTGCCATCAGTGAGTCTCACGGGCGCTCCTACAATGAGCAGTTCTTC.

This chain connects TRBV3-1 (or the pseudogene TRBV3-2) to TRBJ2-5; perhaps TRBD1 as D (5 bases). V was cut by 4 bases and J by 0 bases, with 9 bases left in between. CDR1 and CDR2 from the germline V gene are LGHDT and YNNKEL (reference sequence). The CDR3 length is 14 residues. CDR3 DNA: TGTGCCAGCAGCCCTCTAGGGGACCAAGAGACCCAGTACTTC. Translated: CASSPLGDQETQYF.

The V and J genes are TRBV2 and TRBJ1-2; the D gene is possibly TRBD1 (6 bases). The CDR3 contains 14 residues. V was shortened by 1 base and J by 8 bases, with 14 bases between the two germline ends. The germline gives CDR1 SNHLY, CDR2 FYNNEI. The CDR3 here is CASSEEQGWGGYTF. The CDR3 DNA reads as TGTGCCAGCAGTGAAGAACAGGGTTGGGGGGGCTACACCTTC.